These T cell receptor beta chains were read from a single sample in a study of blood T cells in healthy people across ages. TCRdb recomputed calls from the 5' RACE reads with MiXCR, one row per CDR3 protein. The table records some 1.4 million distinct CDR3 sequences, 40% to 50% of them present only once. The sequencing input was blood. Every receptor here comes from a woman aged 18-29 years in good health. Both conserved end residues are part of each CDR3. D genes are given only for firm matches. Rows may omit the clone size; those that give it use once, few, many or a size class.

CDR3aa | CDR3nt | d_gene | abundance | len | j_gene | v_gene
CASSLSQGTNEKLFF | TGTGCCAGCAGTTTATCCCAGGGGACTAATGAAAAACTGTTTTTT | NA | NA | 15 | TRBJ1-4 | TRBV12-3/TRBV12-4
CSANIAGMINEQFF | TGCAGTGCAAACATAGCGGGAATGATTAATGAGCAGTTCTTC | TRBD2 | NA | 14 | TRBJ2-1 | TRBV20-1
CASSPRTAYTEAFF | TGTGCCAGCTCCCCGAGGACAGCCTACACTGAAGCTTTCTTT | NA | NA | 14 | TRBJ1-1 | TRBV7-9
CANPGDSRADTQYF | TGCGCCAATCCCGGGGACTCGAGGGCAGATACGCAGTATTTT | NA | NA | 14 | TRBJ2-3 | TRBV5-1
CASSLAYDRDYEQYF | TGTGCCAGCAGCTTAGCATACGACAGGGACTACGAGCAGTACTTC | TRBD1 | NA | 15 | TRBJ2-7 | TRBV7-9
CASKSGNTIYF | TGTGCCAGCAAGTCTGGAAACACCATATATTTT | NA | NA | 11 | TRBJ1-3 | TRBV12-3/TRBV12-4
CSARDPRSGNNEQFF | TGCAGTGCTAGAGATCCAAGGTCAGGTAACAATGAGCAGTTCTTC | NA | NA | 15 | TRBJ2-1 | TRBV20-1
CASSHHRGKANEKLFF | TGTGCCAGCAGCCATCACCGAGGGAAGGCTAATGAAAAACTGTTTTTT | NA | NA | 16 | TRBJ1-4 | TRBV14
CSGGGGGDTQYF | TGCAGTGGAGGCGGGGGAGGAGATACGCAGTATTTT | TRBD2 | NA | 12 | TRBJ2-3 | TRBV20-1
CASSRTSGQSFGETQYF | TGTGCCAGCAGCCGGACTAGCGGTCAATCCTTTGGGGAGACCCAGTACTTC | TRBD2 | NA | 17 | TRBJ2-5 | TRBV5-4
CSAINSDSYEQYF | TGCAGTGCTATAAACAGCGATTCCTACGAGCAGTACTTC | NA | few | 13 | TRBJ2-7 | TRBV20-1
CSASLSGPNEQFF | TGCAGTGCTAGCCTCTCCGGTCCCAATGAGCAGTTCTTC | NA | NA | 13 | TRBJ2-1 | TRBV20-1
CASSVAWATNTEAFF | TGTGCCAGCAGCGTAGCTTGGGCAACTAACACTGAAGCTTTCTTT | NA | NA | 15 | TRBJ1-1 | TRBV9
CASSPLAGETNEQFF | TGTGCCAGCAGTCCTTTAGCGGGAGAGACGAATGAGCAGTTCTTC | TRBD2 | few | 15 | TRBJ2-1 | TRBV6-5
CASSLFDLGQPQHF | TGTGCCAGCAGCTTGTTCGACCTGGGTCAGCCCCAGCATTTT | NA | NA | 14 | TRBJ1-5 | TRBV5-6
CASQRGETQYF | TGTGCCAGCCAAAGGGGAGAGACCCAGTACTTC | NA | few | 11 | TRBJ2-5 | TRBV6-5
CASSLARALGQETQYF | TGCGCCAGCAGCTTGGCCCGGGCTCTAGGCCAAGAGACCCAGTACTTC | NA | NA | 16 | TRBJ2-5 | TRBV5-1
CASSQETNKFEGPYEQYF | TGCGCCAGCAGCCAAGAGACCAACAAATTTGAGGGGCCCTACGAGCAGTACTTC | NA | medium-sized | 18 | TRBJ2-7 | TRBV4-1
CASSSGDREVDGYTF | TGTGCCAGCAGCTCCGGGGACAGGGAAGTAGATGGCTACACCTTC | TRBD1 | NA | 15 | TRBJ1-2 | TRBV6-5
CASSLAFGNSPLHF | TGCGCCAGCAGCTTGGCATTCGGGAATTCACCCCTCCACTTT | NA | NA | 14 | TRBJ1-6 | TRBV5-1
CASSQDRGHSSYGYTF | TGTGCCAGCAGCCAAGATAGAGGACACTCTTCCTATGGCTACACCTTC | NA | NA | 16 | TRBJ1-2 | TRBV3-1
CASSPGTGDNSPLHF | TGTGCCAGCTCACCAGGGACAGGGGATAATTCACCCCTCCACTTT | TRBD1 | many | 15 | TRBJ1-6 | TRBV5-1
CASSLSLGDLFSCEQYF | TGTGCCAGCAGTCTAAGCTTGGGGGACCTATTCTCCTGCGAGCAGTACTTC | NA | NA | 17 | TRBJ2-7 | TRBV12-3/TRBV12-4
CAWRTGGGTDTQYF | TGTGCCTGGAGGACGGGCGGGGGTACAGATACGCAGTATTTT | TRBD2 | NA | 14 | TRBJ2-3 | TRBV30
CASSVAPSGGNNEQYF | TGTGCCAGCAGCGTGGCACCTAGCGGGGGGAACAATGAGCAGTACTTC | TRBD2 | once | 16 | TRBJ2-5 | TRBV9
CASSHDATFGLVSYEQYF | TGCGCCAGCAGCCACGACGCAACCTTTGGACTGGTCTCCTACGAGCAGTACTTC | NA | few | 18 | TRBJ2-7 | TRBV5-1
CASSSTGTGGTGELFF | TGTGCCAGCAGTTCTACCGGGACAGGGGGCACCGGGGAGCTGTTTTTT | TRBD1 | NA | 16 | TRBJ2-2 | TRBV6-5
CASSVGQGWANVLTF | TGTGCCAGCAGTGTAGGACAGGGCTGGGCCAACGTCCTGACTTTC | TRBD1 | NA | 15 | TRBJ2-6 | TRBV9
CASRRWKGNGDTEAFF | TGTGCCAGCAGACGGTGGAAGGGGAATGGGGACACTGAAGCTTTCTTT | NA | NA | 16 | TRBJ1-1 | TRBV7-2
CASSPRLAAYQETQYF | TGTGCCAGCAGCCCCCGACTAGCCGCCTATCAAGAGACCCAGTACTTC | TRBD2 | NA | 16 | TRBJ2-5 | TRBV12-3/TRBV12-4
CASSRREHNEQFF | TGTGCCAGCAGTCGGCGGGAGCACAATGAGCAGTTCTTC | TRBD2 | NA | 13 | TRBJ2-1 | TRBV27
CSAHVMASGRADTQYF | TGCAGTGCCCACGTCATGGCTAGCGGGAGAGCAGATACGCAGTATTTT | TRBD2 | few | 16 | TRBJ2-3 | TRBV20-1
CASSKVSRRQGRKPYEQYF | TGTGCCAGCAGCAAAGTGAGTCGAAGACAGGGTCGAAAACCCTACGAGCAGTACTTC | NA | few | 19 | TRBJ2-7 | TRBV21-1
CASSSTSGYLHEQYF | TGCGCCAGCAGCTCTACTAGCGGGTACCTCCACGAGCAGTACTTC | TRBD2 | many | 15 | TRBJ2-7 | TRBV5-1
CASSRSSGQETQYF | TGTGCCAGCAGCCGATCTTCCGGCCAAGAGACCCAGTACTTC | NA | few | 14 | TRBJ2-5 | TRBV7-9
CAISLGLAGDRGGEEQFF | TGTGCCATCAGTCTGGGACTAGCGGGAGATAGGGGAGGGGAGGAGCAGTTCTTC | TRBD2 | NA | 18 | TRBJ2-1 | TRBV10-3
CASSSQGSGANEQFF | TGTGCCAGCAGTTCCCAGGGAAGCGGGGCCAATGAGCAGTTCTTC | TRBD2 | NA | 15 | TRBJ2-1 | TRBV6-5
CASPNRSRSYGYTF | TGTGCCAGCCCCAATCGGAGCAGGTCCTATGGCTACACCTTC | NA | few | 14 | TRBJ1-2 | TRBV27
CTSSPGRSNEKLFF | TGTACCAGCAGTCCGGGACGGTCGAATGAAAAACTGTTTTTT | NA | NA | 14 | TRBJ1-4 | TRBV14
CASSQDLAGGPYNEQFF | TGCGCCAGCAGCCAAGATCTAGCGGGGGGGCCCTACAATGAGCAGTTCTTC | TRBD2 | NA | 17 | TRBJ2-1 | TRBV4-1
CACTTRTSGRASFF | TGTGCCTGCACGACTCGGACTAGCGGGAGGGCCTCGTTCTTC | TRBD2 | NA | 14 | TRBJ2-1 | TRBV30
CASSTGVAYGYTF | TGTGCCAGCAGTACCGGGGTAGCCTATGGCTACACCTTC | NA | NA | 13 | TRBJ1-2 | TRBV6-1
CASSLKPRDRAEQYF | TGTGCCAGCAGCTTAAAGCCCCGGGACAGGGCCGAGCAGTACTTC | NA | NA | 15 | TRBJ2-7 | TRBV21-1
CASLRSSYEQYF | TGTGCCAGCCTCAGAAGCTCCTACGAGCAGTACTTC | NA | few | 12 | TRBJ2-7 | TRBV2
CASSFHWGLNTEAFF | TGTGCCAGCAGCTTTCATTGGGGACTGAACACTGAAGCTTTCTTT | NA | NA | 15 | TRBJ1-1 | TRBV7-2
CAGAQGATDTQYF | TGTGCCGGGGCTCAGGGGGCGACAGATACGCAGTATTTT | TRBD1 | NA | 13 | TRBJ2-3 | TRBV2
CASSFRVGLHTEAFF | TGTGCCAGCAGCTTTAGGGTGGGATTGCACACTGAAGCTTTCTTT | NA | NA | 15 | TRBJ1-1 | TRBV11-2
CSGDKGADTQYF | TGCAGTGGGGACAAGGGCGCAGATACGCAGTATTTT | NA | once | 12 | TRBJ2-3 | TRBV20-1
CASSQVQDIQYF | TGCGCCAGCAGCCAGGTCCAGGACATTCAGTACTTC | NA | NA | 12 | TRBJ2-4 | TRBV4-1
CASSSHPGTQYQETQYF | TGCGCCAGCAGCTCGCACCCAGGGACCCAGTACCAAGAGACCCAGTACTTC | NA | few | 17 | TRBJ2-5 | TRBV5-1
CASSLQSGAEQYF | TGTGCCAGCAGCTTACAAAGCGGGGCTGAGCAGTACTTC | TRBD2 | many | 13 | TRBJ2-7 | TRBV12-3/TRBV12-4
CASNGHGSYEQYF | TGTGCCAGCAACGGACATGGCTCCTACGAGCAGTACTTC | NA | NA | 13 | TRBJ2-7 | TRBV6-5
CASRQPGHIRYNEQFF | TGTGCCAGCAGACAACCGGGACACATTCGTTACAATGAGCAGTTCTTC | NA | few | 16 | TRBJ2-1 | TRBV7-2